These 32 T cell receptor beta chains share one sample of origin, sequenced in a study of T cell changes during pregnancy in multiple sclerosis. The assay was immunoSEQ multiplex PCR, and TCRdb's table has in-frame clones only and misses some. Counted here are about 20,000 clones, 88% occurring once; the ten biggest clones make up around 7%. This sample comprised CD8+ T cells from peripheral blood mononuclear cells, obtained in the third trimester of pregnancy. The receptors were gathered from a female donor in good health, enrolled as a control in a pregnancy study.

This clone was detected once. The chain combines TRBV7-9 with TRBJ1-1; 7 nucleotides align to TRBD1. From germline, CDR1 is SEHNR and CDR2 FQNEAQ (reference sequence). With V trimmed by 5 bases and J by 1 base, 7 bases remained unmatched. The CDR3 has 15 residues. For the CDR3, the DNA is TGTGCCAGCAGCGGAACAGGGGCGGAGAACACTGAAGCTTTCTTT. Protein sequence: CASSGTGAENTEAFF.

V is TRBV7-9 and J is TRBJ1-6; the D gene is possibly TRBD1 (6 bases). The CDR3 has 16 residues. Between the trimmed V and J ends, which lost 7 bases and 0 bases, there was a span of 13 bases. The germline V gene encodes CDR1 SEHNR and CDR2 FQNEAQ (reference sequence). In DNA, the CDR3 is TGTGCCAGCACCTCCCAGGGGAGCTCCTATAATTCACCCCTCCACTTT. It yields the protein CASTSQGSSYNSPLHF.

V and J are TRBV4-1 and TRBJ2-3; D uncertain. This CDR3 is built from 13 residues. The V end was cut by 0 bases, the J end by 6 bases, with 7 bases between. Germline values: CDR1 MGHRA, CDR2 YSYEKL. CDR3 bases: TGCGCCAGCAGCCAAGATCCCCTCGATACGCAGTATTTT. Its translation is CASSQDPLDTQYF.

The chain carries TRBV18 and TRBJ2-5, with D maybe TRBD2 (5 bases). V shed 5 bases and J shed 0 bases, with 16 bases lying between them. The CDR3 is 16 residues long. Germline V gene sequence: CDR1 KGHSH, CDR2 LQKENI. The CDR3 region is CASSGLRRRYQETQYF. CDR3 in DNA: TGTGCCAGCTCAGGACTCAGGCGGAGGTACCAAGAGACCCAGTACTTC. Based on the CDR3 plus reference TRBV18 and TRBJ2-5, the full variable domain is NAGVMQNPRHLVRRRGQEARLRCSPMKGHSHVYWYRQLPEEGLKFMVYLQKENIIDESGMPKERFSAEFPKEGPSILRIQQVVRGDSAAYFCASSGLRRRYQETQYFGPGTRLLVL.

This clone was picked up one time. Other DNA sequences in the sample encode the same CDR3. CDR3 in amino acids: CASSLGTGGSEQYF. For the CDR3, the DNA is TGTGCCAGCAGCTTGGGGACAGGGGGATCCGAGCAGTACTTC. V usage is TRBV13 and J usage is TRBJ2-7, with 11 bases lining up with TRBD1. V dropped 3 bases and J dropped 6; count of bases not matched to a gene: 4. The germline V gene has CDR1 PRHDT and CDR2 FYEKMQ (reference sequence). The CDR3 runs to 14 residues.

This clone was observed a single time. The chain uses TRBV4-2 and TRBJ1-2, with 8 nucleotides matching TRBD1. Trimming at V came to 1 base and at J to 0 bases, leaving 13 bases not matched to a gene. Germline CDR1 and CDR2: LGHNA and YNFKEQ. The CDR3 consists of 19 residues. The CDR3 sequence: CASSQGVGQGIDPNYGYTF. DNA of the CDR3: TGTGCCAGCAGCCAAGGCGTCGGACAGGGAATTGATCCTAACTATGGCTACACCTTC.

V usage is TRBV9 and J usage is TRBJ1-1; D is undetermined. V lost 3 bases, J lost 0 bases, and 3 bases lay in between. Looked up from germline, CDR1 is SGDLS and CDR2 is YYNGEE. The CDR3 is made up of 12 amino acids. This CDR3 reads CASSGMNTEAFF. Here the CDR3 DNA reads TGTGCCAGCAGCGGTATGAACACTGAAGCTTTCTTT.

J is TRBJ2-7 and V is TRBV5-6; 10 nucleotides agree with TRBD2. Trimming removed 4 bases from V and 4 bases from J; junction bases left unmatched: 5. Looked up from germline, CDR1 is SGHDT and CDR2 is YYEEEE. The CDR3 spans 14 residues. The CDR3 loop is CASSPGSGGYEQYF. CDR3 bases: TGTGCCAGCAGCCCAGGTAGCGGGGGGTACGAGCAGTACTTC. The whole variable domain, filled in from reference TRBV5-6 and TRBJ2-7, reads DAGVTQSPTHLIKTRGQQVTLRCSPKSGHDTVSWYQQALGQGPQFIFQYYEEEERQRGNFPDRFSGHQFPNYSSELNVNALLLGDSALYLCASSPGSGGYEQYFGPGTRLTVT.

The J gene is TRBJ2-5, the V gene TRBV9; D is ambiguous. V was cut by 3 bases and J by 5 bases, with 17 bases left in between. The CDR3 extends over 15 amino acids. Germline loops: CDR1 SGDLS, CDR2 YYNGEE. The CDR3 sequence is CASSGRLGERETQYF. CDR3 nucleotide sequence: TGTGCCAGCAGCGGCCGACTTGGCGAGAGGGAGACCCAGTACTTC.

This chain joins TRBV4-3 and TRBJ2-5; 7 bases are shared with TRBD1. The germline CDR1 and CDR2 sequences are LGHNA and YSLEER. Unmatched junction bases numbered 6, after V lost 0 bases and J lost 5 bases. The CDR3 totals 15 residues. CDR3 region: CASSQEDRRSETQYF. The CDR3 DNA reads TGCGCCAGCAGCCAAGAGGACAGGCGGTCGGAGACCCAGTACTTC.

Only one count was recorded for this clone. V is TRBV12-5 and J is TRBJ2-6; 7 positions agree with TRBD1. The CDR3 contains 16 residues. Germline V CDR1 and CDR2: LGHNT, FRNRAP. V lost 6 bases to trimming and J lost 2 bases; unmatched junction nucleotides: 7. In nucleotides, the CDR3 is TGTGCTAGTGGCCCCGAGGGGGCCCCTGGGGCCAACGTCCTGACTTTC. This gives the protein CASGPEGAPGANVLTF.

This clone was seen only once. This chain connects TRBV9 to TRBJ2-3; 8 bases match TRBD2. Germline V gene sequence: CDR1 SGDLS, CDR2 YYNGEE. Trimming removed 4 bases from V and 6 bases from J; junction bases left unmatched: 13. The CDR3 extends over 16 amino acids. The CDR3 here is CASSQASAGVPDTQYF. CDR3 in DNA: TGTGCCAGCAGCCAAGCTTCAGCGGGAGTCCCGGATACGCAGTATTTT.

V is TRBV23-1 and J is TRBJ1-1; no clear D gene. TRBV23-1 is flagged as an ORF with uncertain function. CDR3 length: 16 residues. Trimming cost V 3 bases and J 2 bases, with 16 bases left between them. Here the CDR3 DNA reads TGCGCCAGCAGTCAGCGGCCTGAGAGTCATAACACTGAAGCTTTCTTT. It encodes CASSQRPESHNTEAFF.

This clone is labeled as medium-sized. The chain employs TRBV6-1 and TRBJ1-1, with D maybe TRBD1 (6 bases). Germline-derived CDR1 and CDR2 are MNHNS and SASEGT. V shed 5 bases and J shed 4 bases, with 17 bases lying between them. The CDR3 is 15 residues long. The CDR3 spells CASSSRAGTPTEAFF. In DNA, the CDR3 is TGTGCCAGCAGTTCCCGGGCAGGGACACCCACTGAAGCTTTCTTT.

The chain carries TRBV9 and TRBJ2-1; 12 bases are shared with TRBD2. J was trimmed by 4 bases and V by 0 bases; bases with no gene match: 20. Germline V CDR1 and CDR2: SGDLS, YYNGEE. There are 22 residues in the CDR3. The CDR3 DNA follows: TGTGCCAGCAGCGTAGCTACTCCGTCTAGCGGGAGGGCACCATCTCCGTACAATGAGCAGTTCTTC. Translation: CASSVATPSSGRAPSPYNEQFF.

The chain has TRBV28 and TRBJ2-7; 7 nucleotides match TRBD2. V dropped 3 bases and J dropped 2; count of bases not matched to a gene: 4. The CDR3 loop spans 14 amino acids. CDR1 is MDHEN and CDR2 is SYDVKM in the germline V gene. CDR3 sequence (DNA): TGTGCCAGCAGTTTTTCGGCGGGGGCCTACGAGCAGTACTTC. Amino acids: CASSFSAGAYEQYF.

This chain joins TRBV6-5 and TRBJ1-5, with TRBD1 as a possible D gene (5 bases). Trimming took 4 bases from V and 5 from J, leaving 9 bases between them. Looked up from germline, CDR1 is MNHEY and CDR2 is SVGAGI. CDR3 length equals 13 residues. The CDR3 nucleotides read TGTGCCAGCAGTTGGGGGGATGATCAGCCCCAGCATTTT. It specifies CASSWGDDQPQHF.

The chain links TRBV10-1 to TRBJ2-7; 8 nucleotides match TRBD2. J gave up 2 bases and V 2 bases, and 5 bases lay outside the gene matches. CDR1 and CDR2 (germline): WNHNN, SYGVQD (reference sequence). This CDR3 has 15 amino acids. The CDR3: CASSEGSGGAYEQYF. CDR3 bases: TGCGCCAGCAGTGAGGGGTCCGGGGGGGCCTACGAGCAGTACTTC.

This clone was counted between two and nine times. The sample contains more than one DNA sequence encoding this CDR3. In nucleotides, the CDR3 is TGTGCCAGCAGCTTAGGGACAGGGGGTAGCGAGCAGTACTTC. It yields the protein CASSLGTGGSEQYF. This chain uses TRBV13 with TRBJ2-7, with 9 bases matching TRBD1. The CDR3 loop spans 14 amino acids. V lost 0 bases and J lost 6; bases outside the gene matches: 3. CDR1 is PRHDT and CDR2 is FYEKMQ in the germline V gene (reference sequence).

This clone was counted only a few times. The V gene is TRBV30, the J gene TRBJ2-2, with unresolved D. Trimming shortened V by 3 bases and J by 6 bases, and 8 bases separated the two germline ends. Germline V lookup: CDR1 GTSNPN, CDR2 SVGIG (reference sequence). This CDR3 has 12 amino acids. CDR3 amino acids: CAWRAEAGELFF. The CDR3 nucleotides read TGTGCCTGGAGGGCTGAAGCCGGGGAGCTGTTTTTT.

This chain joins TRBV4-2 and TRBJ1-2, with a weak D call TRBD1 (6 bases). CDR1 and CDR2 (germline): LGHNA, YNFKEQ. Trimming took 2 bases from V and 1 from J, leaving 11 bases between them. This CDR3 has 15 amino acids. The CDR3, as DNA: TGTGCCAGCAGCCAACGGGACACCGATAACTATGGCTACACCTTC. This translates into CASSQRDTDNYGYTF.

This CDR3 reads CASSFSGADGYTF. The CDR3 coding sequence is TGTGCCAGCAGTTTTTCAGGGGCCGATGGCTACACCTTC. The chain employs TRBV27 and TRBJ1-2, with D maybe TRBD1 (6 bases). Trimming stripped 3 bases from V and 6 bases from J, with 11 bases between. CDR1 and CDR2 (germline): MNHEY, SMNVEV (reference sequence). The CDR3 is made up of 13 amino acids.

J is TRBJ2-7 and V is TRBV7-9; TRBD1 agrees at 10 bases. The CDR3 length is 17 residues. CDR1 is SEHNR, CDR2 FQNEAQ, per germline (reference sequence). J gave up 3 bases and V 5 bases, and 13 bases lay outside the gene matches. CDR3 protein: CASSRSSGTGVIYEQYF. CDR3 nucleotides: TGTGCCAGCAGCCGATCGTCGGGGACAGGGGTGATCTACGAGCAGTACTTC.

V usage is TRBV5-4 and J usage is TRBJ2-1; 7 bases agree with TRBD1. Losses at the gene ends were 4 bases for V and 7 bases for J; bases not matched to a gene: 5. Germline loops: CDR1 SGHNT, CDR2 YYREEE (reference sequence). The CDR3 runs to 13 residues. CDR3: CASSPGQINEQFF. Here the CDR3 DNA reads TGTGCCAGCAGCCCGGGACAGATAAATGAGCAGTTCTTC.

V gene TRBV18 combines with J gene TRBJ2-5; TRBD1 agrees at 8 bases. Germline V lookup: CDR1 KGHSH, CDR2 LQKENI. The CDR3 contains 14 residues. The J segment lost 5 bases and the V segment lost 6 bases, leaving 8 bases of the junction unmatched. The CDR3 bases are TGTGCCAGCTCGAGGGACAGGTTGGGGGAGACCCAGTACTTC. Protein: CASSRDRLGETQYF.

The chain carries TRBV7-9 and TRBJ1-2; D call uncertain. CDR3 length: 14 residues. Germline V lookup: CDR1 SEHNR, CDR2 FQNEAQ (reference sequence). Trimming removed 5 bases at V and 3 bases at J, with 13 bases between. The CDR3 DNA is TGTGCCAGCAGCCCCATAGCATCGCACTATGGCTACACCTTC. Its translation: CASSPIASHYGYTF.

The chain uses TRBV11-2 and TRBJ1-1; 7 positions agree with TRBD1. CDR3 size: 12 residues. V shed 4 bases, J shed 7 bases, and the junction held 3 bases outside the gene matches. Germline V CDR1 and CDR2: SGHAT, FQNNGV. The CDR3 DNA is TGTGCCAGCAGCTACCGACAGGGTGAAGCTTTCTTT. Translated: CASSYRQGEAFF.

The CDR3 region has the DNA TGTGCCAGCAGCCCCGGGACAGGGAGCTACGAGCAGTACTTC. The encoded protein is CASSPGTGSYEQYF. The rearrangement uses TRBV9 and TRBJ2-7; 9 bases align to TRBD1. Germline V CDR1 and CDR2: SGDLS, YYNGEE. The CDR3 runs 14 residues. V trimming: 4 bases; J trimming: 3 bases; junction bases outside the gene matches: 5.

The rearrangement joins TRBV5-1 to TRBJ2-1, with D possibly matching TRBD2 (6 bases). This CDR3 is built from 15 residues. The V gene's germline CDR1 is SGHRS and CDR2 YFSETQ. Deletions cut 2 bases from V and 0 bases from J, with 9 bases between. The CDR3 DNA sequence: TGCGCCAGCAGCTTTGGGGGGAGCTCCTACAATGAGCAGTTCTTC. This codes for CASSFGGSSYNEQFF.

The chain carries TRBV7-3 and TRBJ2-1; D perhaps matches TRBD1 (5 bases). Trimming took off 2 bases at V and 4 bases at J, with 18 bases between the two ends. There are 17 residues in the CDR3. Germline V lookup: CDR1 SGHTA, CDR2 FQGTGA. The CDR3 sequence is CASSLAPAGPRYNEQFF. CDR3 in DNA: TGTGCCAGCAGCTTAGCCCCCGCAGGGCCCCGGTACAATGAGCAGTTCTTC.

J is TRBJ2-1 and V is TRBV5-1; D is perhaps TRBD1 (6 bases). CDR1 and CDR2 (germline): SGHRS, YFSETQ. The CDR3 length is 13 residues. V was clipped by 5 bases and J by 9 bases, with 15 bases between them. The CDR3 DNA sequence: TGCGCCAGCAGTTACAGGGATCGGGGTGAGCAGTTCTTC. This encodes CASSYRDRGEQFF.

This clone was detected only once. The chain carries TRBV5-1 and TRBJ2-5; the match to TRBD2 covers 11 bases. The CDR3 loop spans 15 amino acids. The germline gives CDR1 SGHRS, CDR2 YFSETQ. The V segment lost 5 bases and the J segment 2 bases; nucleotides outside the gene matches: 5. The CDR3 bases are TGCGCCAGCAGGGACACTAGCGGGAGACAAGAGACCCAGTACTTC. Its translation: CASRDTSGRQETQYF.